The T cell receptor (beta chain) described here comes from a study of control samples from healthy donors and cancer patients. The CDR3 totals 15 residues. Trimming took 1 base from V and 0 from J, leaving 9 bases between them. Germline loops: CDR1 MGHRA, CDR2 YSYEKL. The table lists this clone with a few counts. Here immunoSEQ multiplex PCR was the method, and the copy in TCRdb shows in-frame clones only, minus some. Of some 150,000 clones listed, 93% are singletons. The receptor was isolated from a man in his fifties or sixties in good health. This chain connects TRBV4-1 to TRBJ1-1; no firm D call. The sample taken for sequencing was blood. In DNA, the CDR3 is TGCGCCAGCAGCCAAGCCGGACGGGTGAACACTGAAGCTTTCTTT. Its translation: CASSQAGRVNTEAFF.